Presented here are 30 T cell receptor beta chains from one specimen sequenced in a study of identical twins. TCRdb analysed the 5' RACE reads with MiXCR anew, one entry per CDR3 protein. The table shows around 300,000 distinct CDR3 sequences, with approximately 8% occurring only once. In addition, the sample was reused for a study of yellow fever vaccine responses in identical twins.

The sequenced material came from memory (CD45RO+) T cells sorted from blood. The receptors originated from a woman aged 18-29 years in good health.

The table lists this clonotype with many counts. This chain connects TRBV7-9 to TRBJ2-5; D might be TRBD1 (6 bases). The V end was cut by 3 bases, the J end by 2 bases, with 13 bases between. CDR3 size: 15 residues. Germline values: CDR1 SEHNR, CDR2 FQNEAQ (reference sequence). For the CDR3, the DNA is TGTGCCAGCAGCTTCGGGCAGGGGCAGCAAGAGACCCAGTACTTC. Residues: CASSFGQGQQETQYF.

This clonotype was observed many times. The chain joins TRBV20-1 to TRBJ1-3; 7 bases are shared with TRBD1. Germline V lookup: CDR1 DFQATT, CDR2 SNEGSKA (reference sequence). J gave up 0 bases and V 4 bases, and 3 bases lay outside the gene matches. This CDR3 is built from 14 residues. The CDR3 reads CSAIQGGSGNTIYF. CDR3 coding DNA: TGCAGTGCTATTCAGGGGGGCTCTGGAAACACCATATATTTT.

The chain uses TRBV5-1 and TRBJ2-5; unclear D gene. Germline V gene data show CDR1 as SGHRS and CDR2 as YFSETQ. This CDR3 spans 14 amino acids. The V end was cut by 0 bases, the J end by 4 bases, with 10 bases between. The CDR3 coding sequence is TGCGCCAGCAGCTTGGCATTCGGCGGAGAGACCCAGTACTTC. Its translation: CASSLAFGGETQYF.

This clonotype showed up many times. The CDR3 DNA sequence: TGTGCCAGCAGACCCGACAGACCCTATGGCTACACCTTC. It codes for CASRPDRPYGYTF. The V gene is TRBV12-3 or TRBV12-4, the J gene TRBJ1-2; D is perhaps TRBD1 (5 bases). The CDR3 has 13 residues. V lost 6 bases, J lost 4 bases, and 12 bases lay in between.

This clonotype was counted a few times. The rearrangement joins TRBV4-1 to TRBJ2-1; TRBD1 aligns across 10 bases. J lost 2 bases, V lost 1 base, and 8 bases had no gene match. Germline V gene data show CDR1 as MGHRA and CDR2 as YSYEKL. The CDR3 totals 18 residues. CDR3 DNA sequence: TGCGCCAGCAGCCAAGTCGCTTCGACAGGGGGCGCCTACAATGAGCAGTTCTTC. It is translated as CASSQVASTGGAYNEQFF.

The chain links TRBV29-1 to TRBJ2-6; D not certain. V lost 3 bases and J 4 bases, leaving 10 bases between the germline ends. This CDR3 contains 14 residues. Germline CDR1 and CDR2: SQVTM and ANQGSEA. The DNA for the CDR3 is TGCAGCGTTGAGTTTGTAGCCGGGGCCAACGTCCTGACTTTC. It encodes CSVEFVAGANVLTF.

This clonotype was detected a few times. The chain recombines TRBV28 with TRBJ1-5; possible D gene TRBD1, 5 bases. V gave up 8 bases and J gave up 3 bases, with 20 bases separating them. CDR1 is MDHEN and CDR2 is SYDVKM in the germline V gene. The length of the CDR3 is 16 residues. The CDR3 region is CASETHAGIVNQPQHF. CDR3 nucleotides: TGTGCCAGCGAAACTCACGCAGGGATAGTCAATCAGCCCCAGCATTTT.

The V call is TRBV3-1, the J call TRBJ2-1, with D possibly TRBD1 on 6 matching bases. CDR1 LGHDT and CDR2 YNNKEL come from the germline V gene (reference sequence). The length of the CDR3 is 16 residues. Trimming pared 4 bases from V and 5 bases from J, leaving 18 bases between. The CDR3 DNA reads TGTGCCAGCAGCCCGACCCAGGGGAACCTTAACAATGAGCAGTTCTTC. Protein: CASSPTQGNLNNEQFF.

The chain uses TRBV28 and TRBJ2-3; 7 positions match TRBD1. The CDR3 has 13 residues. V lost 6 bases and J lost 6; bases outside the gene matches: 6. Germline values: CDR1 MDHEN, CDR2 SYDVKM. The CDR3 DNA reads TGTGCCAGCAGCCAACAGGGGTGGGATACGCAGTATTTT. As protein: CASSQQGWDTQYF.

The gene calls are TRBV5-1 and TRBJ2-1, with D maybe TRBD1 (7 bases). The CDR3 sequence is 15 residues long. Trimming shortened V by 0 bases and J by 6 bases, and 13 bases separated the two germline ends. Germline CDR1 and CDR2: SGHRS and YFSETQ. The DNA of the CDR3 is TGCGCCAGCAGCTTGGTCGGAGGGGGCTTCAATGAGCAGTTCTTC. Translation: CASSLVGGGFNEQFF.

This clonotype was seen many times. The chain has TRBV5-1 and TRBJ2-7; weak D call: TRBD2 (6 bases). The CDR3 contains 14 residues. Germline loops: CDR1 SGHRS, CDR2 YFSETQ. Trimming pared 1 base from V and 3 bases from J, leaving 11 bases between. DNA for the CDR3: TGCGCCAGCAGCTTGACGGGAGAGGTCTACGAGCAGTACTTC. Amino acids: CASSLTGEVYEQYF.

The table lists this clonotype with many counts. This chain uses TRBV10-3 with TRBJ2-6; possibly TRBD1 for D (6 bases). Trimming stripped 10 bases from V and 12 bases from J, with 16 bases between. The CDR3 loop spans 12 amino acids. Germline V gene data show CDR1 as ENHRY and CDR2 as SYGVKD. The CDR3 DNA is TGTGCCAACCACGGGACAACGGGCGTCCTGACTTTC. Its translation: CANHGTTGVLTF.

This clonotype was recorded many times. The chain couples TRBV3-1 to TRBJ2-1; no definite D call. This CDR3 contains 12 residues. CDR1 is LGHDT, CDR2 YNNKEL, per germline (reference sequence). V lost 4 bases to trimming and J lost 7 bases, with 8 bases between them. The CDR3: CASSRERNEQFF. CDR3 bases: TGTGCCAGCAGCCGCGAGAGGAATGAGCAGTTCTTC.

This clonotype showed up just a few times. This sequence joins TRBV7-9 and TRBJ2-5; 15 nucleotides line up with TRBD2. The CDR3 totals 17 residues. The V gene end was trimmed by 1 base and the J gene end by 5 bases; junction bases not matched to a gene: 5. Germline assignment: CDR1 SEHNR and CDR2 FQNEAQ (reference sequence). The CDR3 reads CASSLGGTSGRMETQYF. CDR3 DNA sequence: TGTGCCAGCAGCTTAGGGGGGACTAGCGGGAGGATGGAGACCCAGTACTTC.

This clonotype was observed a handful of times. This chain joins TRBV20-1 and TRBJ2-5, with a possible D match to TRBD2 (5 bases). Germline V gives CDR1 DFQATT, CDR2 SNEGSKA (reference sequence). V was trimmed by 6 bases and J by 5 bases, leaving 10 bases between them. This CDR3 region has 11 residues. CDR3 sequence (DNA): TGCAGTGCCACGGGGATCGAGACCCAGTACTTC. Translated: CSATGIETQYF.

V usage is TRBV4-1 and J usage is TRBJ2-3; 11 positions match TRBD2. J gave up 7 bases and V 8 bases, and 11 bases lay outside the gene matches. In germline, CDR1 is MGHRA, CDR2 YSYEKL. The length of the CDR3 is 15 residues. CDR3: CASGQLAGVLNTQYF. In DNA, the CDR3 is TGCGCCAGCGGTCAACTAGCGGGAGTATTAAATACGCAGTATTTT.

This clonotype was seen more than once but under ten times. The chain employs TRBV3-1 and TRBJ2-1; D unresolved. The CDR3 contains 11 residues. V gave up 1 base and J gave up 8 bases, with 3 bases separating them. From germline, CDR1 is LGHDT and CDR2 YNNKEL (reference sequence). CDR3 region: CASSQVDEQFF. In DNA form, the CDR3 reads TGTGCCAGCAGCCAAGTTGATGAGCAGTTCTTC.

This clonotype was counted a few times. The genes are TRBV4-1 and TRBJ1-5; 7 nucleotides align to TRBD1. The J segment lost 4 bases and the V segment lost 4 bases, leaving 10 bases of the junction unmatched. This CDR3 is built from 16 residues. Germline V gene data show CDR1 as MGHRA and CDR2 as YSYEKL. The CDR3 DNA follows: TGCGCCAGCAGCCGAGGACAGGAAAGGAGAAATCAGCCCCAGCATTTT. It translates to CASSRGQERRNQPQHF.

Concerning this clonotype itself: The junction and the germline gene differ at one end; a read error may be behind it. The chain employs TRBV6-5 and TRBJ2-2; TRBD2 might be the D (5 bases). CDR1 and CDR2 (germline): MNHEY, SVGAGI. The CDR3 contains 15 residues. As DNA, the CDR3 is TGTGCCAGCCGTTACTCGAACCGGGGCACCGGGGAGCTGTTTTTT. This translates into CASRYSNRGTGELFF.

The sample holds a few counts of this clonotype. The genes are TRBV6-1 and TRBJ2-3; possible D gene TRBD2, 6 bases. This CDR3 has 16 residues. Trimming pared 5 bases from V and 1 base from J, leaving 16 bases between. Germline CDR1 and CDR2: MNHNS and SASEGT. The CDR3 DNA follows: TGTGCCAGCAGTCAATTAACTAGCCGTCGCACAGATACGCAGTATTTT. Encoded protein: CASSQLTSRRTDTQYF.

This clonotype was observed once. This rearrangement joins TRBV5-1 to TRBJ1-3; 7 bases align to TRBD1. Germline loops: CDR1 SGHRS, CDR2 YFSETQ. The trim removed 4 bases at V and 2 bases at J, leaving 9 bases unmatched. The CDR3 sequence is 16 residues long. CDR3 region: CASSTGQAGAGNTIYF. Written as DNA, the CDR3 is TGCGCCAGCAGCACCGGACAGGCAGGAGCTGGAAACACCATATATTTT. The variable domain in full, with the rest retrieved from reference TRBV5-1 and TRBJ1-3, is KAGVTQTPRYLIKTRGQQVTLSCSPISGHRSVSWYQQTPGQGLQFLFEYFSETQRNKGNFPGRFSGRQFSNSRSEMNVSTLELGDSALYLCASSTGQAGAGNTIYFGEGSWLTVV.

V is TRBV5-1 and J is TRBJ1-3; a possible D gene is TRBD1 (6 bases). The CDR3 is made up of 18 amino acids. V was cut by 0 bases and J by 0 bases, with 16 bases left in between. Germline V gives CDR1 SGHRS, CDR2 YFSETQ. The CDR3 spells CASSLAQGGGLSGNTIYF. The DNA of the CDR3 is TGCGCCAGCAGCTTGGCACAGGGCGGCGGACTCTCTGGAAACACCATATATTTT.

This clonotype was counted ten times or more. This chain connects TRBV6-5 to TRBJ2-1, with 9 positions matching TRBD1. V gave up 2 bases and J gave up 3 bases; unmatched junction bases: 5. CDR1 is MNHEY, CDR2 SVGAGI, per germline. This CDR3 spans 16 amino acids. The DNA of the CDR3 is TGTGCCAGCAGTTACACCCGGGACAGGGACTACAATGAGCAGTTCTTC. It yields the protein CASSYTRDRDYNEQFF.

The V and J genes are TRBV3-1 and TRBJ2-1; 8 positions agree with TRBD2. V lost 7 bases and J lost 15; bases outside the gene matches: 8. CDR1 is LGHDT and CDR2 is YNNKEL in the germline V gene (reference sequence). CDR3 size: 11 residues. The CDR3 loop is CASTSSGGVFF. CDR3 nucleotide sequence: TGTGCCAGCACGTCGAGCGGGGGTGTGTTCTTC.

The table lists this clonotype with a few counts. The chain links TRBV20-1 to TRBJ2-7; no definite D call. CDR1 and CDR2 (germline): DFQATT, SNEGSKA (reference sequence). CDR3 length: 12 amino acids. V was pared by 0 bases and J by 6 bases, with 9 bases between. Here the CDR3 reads CSARDMEREQYV. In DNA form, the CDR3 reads TGCAGTGCTAGAGATATGGAGCGCGAGCAGTACGTC.

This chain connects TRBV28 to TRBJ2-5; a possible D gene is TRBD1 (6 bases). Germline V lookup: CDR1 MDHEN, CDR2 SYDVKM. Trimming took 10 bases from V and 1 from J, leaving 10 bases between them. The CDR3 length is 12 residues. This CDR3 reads CATTGTQETQYF. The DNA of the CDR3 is TGTGCCACTACAGGGACCCAAGAGACCCAGTACTTC.

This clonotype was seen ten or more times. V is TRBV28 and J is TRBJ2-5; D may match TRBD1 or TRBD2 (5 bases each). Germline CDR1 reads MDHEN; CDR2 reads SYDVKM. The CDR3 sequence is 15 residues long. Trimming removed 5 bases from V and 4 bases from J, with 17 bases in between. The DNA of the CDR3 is TGTGCCAGCAGTCAACAGGCGGCCGAGGGAGAGACCCAGTACTTC. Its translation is CASSQQAAEGETQYF.

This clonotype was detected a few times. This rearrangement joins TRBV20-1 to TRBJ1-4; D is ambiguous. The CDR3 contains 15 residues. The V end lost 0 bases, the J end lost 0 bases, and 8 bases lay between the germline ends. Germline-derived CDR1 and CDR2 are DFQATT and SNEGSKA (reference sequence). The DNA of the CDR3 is TGCAGTGCTAGAGATGGGAGGGCAACTAATGAAAAACTGTTTTTT. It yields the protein CSARDGRATNEKLFF.

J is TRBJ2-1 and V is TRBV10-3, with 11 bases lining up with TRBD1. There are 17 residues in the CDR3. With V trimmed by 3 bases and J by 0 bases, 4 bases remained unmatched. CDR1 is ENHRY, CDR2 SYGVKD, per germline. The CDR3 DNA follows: TGTGCCATCAGTGAACCCGGGACAGGGGGCTCCTACAATGAGCAGTTCTTC. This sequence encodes CAISEPGTGGSYNEQFF.

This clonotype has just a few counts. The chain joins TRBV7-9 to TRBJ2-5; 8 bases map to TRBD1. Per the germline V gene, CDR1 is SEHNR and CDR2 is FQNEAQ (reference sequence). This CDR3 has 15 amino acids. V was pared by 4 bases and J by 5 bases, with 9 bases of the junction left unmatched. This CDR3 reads CASSSTGGNVETQYF. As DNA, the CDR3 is TGTGCCAGCAGCTCAACAGGGGGTAACGTCGAGACCCAGTACTTC.